Listed here are 19 T cell receptor beta chains from one sample, sequenced in a study of blood T cell repertoires in COVID-19 (dated by TCRdb to about 2020). Library construction relied on the immunoSEQ multiplex PCR assay. TCRdb re-hosts the immuneACCESS table, in-frame sequences only. Its copies lack some clones; in the studies checked, an unresolved V gene accounts for under half of them, and the cause for the rest is not known. Present in this sample are about 81,000 clones, roughly 88% of which were seen just once. The biggest ten clones account for just under 7.5% of the sample. Input material: peripheral blood. The receptors originated from a man aged 65 to 85 with acute or convalescent COVID-19.

This clone was recorded only once. J is TRBJ1-2 and V is TRBV9; unclear D gene. Germline values: CDR1 SGDLS, CDR2 YYNGEE. Trimming left V 0 bases short and J 4 bases short, with 13 bases between. CDR3 length: 15 residues. The CDR3, as DNA: TGTGCCAGCAGCGTAGCTCCGGGAATCAGCTATGGCTACACCTTC. Its translation: CASSVAPGISYGYTF.

J is TRBJ1-2 and V is TRBV2; TRBD1 aligns across 7 bases. The CDR3 is made up of 15 amino acids. Germline CDR1 reads SNHLY; CDR2 reads FYNNEI. V lost 2 bases and J lost 8; bases outside the gene matches: 11. As DNA, the CDR3 is TGTGCCAGCAGTGAATCCAGACAGGGAGTAGGAGGCTACACCTTC. It is translated as CASSESRQGVGGYTF.

This sequence joins TRBV14 and TRBJ2-2, with D maybe TRBD2 (6 bases). This CDR3 is built from 17 residues. CDR1 SGHDN and CDR2 FVKESK come from the germline V gene. Trimming took off 1 base at V and 2 bases at J, with 14 bases between the two ends. The CDR3 sequence is CASSQVRASDNTGELFF. The CDR3 nucleotides are TGTGCCAGCAGCCAAGTACGGGCTAGCGACAACACCGGGGAGCTGTTTTTT. The variable domain in full, with the rest retrieved from reference TRBV14 and TRBJ2-2, is EAGVTQFPSHSVIEKGQTVTLRCDPISGHDNLYWYRRVMGKEIKFLLHFVKESKQDESGMPNNRFLAERTGGTYSTLKVQPAELEDSGVYFCASSQVRASDNTGELFFGEGSRLTVL.

This chain joins TRBV18 and TRBJ1-6; 7 bases map to TRBD1. The CDR3 spans 14 residues. From germline, CDR1 is KGHSH and CDR2 LQKENI. The V segment lost 5 bases and the J segment 8 bases; nucleotides outside the gene matches: 6. This chain's CDR3 is CASSSLDRDSPLHF. CDR3 coding DNA: TGTGCCAGCTCATCTCTTGACAGGGATTCACCCCTCCACTTT. Drawing the rest from reference TRBV18 and TRBJ1-6, the complete variable domain is NAGVMQNPRHLVRRRGQEARLRCSPMKGHSHVYWYRQLPEEGLKFMVYLQKENIIDESGMPKERFSAEFPKEGPSILRIQQVVRGDSAAYFCASSSLDRDSPLHFGNGTRLTVT.

The J gene is TRBJ2-7, the V gene TRBV6-6; D ambiguous. The CDR3 is made up of 11 amino acids. Germline-derived CDR1 and CDR2 are MNHNY and SVGAGI (reference sequence). Trimming shortened V by 5 bases and J by 5 bases, and 7 bases separated the two germline ends. The CDR3 is CASSAINEQYF. For the CDR3, the DNA is TGTGCCAGCAGTGCTATTAACGAGCAGTACTTC.

This chain links TRBV7-2 with TRBJ2-2; 8 bases are a match to TRBD2. Germline-derived CDR1 and CDR2 are SGHTA and FQGNSA. Unmatched junction bases numbered 2, after V lost 1 base and J lost 1 base. The CDR3 covers 16 residues. CDR3 protein: CASSLVAGGNTGELFF. CDR3 DNA: TGTGCCAGCAGCTTAGTGGCGGGAGGGAACACCGGGGAGCTGTTTTTT.

The chain employs TRBV29-1 and TRBJ2-1, with TRBD2 as a possible D gene (6 bases). The CDR3 loop spans 15 amino acids. The germline V and J ends were trimmed by 7 bases and 0 bases, with 16 bases remaining between them. Germline lookup yields CDR1 SQVTM and CDR2 ANQGSEA. CDR3 nucleotide sequence: TGCAGCGCCCCTGGGCGGGGAGGCTCCTACAATGAGCAGTTCTTC. It codes for CSAPGRGGSYNEQFF.

V gene TRBV30 combines with J gene TRBJ2-1, with D tentatively TRBD2 (6 bases). Per germline, CDR1 GTSNPN and CDR2 SVGIG (reference sequence). Trimming pared 0 bases from V and 3 bases from J, leaving 12 bases between. The CDR3 loop spans 15 amino acids. The CDR3 DNA sequence: TGTGCCTGGAGTGTACTCTCGGGGGTCTACAATGAGCAGTTCTTC. Translating gives CAWSVLSGVYNEQFF.

The chain combines TRBV14 with TRBJ1-2; 7 bases are a match to TRBD1. CDR3 length: 15 amino acids. Per germline, CDR1 SGHDN and CDR2 FVKESK. J lost 4 bases, V lost 3 bases, and 8 bases had no gene match. DNA of the CDR3: TGTGCCAGCAGCCACCACAGACAGGGAATCTATGGCTACACCTTC. Protein sequence: CASSHHRQGIYGYTF.

The genes are TRBV27 and TRBJ2-7, with 8 bases matching TRBD1. V shed 6 bases and J 0 bases; nucleotides not matched to a gene: 13. The germline V gene encodes CDR1 MNHEY and CDR2 SMNVEV (reference sequence). The CDR3 loop spans 17 amino acids. CDR3 sequence: CASSLLGRGHSSYEQYF. DNA of the CDR3: TGTGCCAGCAGCCTACTAGGCAGGGGGCATTCCTCCTACGAGCAGTACTTC.

The gene calls are TRBV25-1 and TRBJ2-7; D is unclear. In germline, CDR1 is MGHDK, CDR2 SYGVNS. CDR3 length equals 15 residues. The V end was cut by 2 bases, the J end by 1 base, with 12 bases between. CDR3 bases: TGTGCCAGCAGTGAAGTTTCGGCAGGATCCTACGAGCAGTACTTC. This gives the protein CASSEVSAGSYEQYF.

This chain connects TRBV5-6 to TRBJ2-3, with 7 bases aligning to TRBD1. Germline assignment: CDR1 SGHDT and CDR2 YYEEEE. The CDR3 length is 14 residues. The V gene end was trimmed by 5 bases and the J gene end by 4 bases; junction bases not matched to a gene: 7. This chain's CDR3 is CASRPRGGPDTQYF. The CDR3 DNA is TGTGCCAGCAGACCACGAGGGGGCCCAGATACGCAGTATTTT.

The chain carries TRBV10-3 and TRBJ2-7, with D perhaps TRBD2 (6 bases). The V gene lost 1 base and the J gene lost 3 bases, with 16 bases spanning the gap. CDR3 length equals 16 residues. Looked up from germline, CDR1 is ENHRY and CDR2 is SYGVKD. The CDR3 bases are TGTGCCATCAGTGAGTGGGACTTCCTCCGCCGCTACGAGCAGTACTTC. Amino acid sequence: CAISEWDFLRRYEQYF.

The gene calls are TRBV11-2 and TRBJ2-5, with 9 positions matching TRBD2. This CDR3 has 14 residues. The junction had 8 bases not matched to a gene; V was cut back by 8 bases and J by 4 bases. CDR1 is SGHAT and CDR2 is FQNNGV in the germline V gene. CDR3: CASQGAGGRETQYF. The CDR3, as DNA: TGTGCCAGCCAAGGGGCGGGGGGGCGAGAGACCCAGTACTTC.

The chain links TRBV6-2 or TRBV6-3 to TRBJ2-7; 8 bases are a match to TRBD1. CDR3 length: 15 amino acids. Germline trimming cut 2 bases from V and 0 bases from J; bases unmatched to any gene: 3. CDR1 is MNHEY and CDR2 is SVGEGT in the germline V gene. CDR3 bases: TGTGCCAGCAGTTACGTCGGACAGGGCTCCTACGAGCAGTACTTC. This gives the protein CASSYVGQGSYEQYF.

This clone was found once. The chain couples TRBV9 to TRBJ1-6; D may be TRBD1 (6 bases). The length of the CDR3 is 14 residues. Germline assignment: CDR1 SGDLS and CDR2 YYNGEE. Between the trimmed V and J ends, which lost 4 bases and 7 bases, there was a span of 12 bases. The CDR3 sequence: CASSPRTENSPLHF. The CDR3 coding sequence is TGTGCCAGCAGCCCCCGGACAGAAAATTCACCCCTCCACTTT. Based on the CDR3 plus reference TRBV9 and TRBJ1-6, the full variable domain is DSGVTQTPKHLITATGQRVTLRCSPRSGDLSVYWYQQSLDQGLQFLIQYYNGEERAKGNILERFSAQQFPDLHSELNLSSLELGDSALYFCASSPRTENSPLHFGNGTRLTVT.

The rearrangement joins TRBV11-2 to TRBJ1-6; D gene ambiguous. Germline CDR1 reads SGHAT; CDR2 reads FQNNGV. The length of the CDR3 is 14 residues. V lost 1 base, J lost 5 bases, and 6 bases lay in between. The CDR3 reads CASSLGRNNSPLHF. The CDR3 DNA is TGTGCCAGCAGCTTAGGGCGGAATAATTCACCCCTCCACTTT.

The V gene is TRBV3-1 (or the pseudogene TRBV3-2), the J gene TRBJ1-3; TRBD1 is a possible D gene (5 bases). The CDR3 length is 18 residues. Per the germline V gene, CDR1 is LGHDT and CDR2 is YNNKEL (reference sequence). The V and J ends lost 1 base and 0 bases respectively, with 16 bases between them. The CDR3 here is CASSQAAGTGGSGNTIYF. The CDR3 nucleotides are TGTGCCAGCAGCCAAGCAGCGGGGACTGGAGGCTCTGGAAACACCATATATTTT.

The genes are TRBV2 and TRBJ2-3; 7 bases line up with TRBD1. V gave up 6 bases and J gave up 0 bases; unmatched junction bases: 9. This CDR3 is 16 amino acids long. The germline V gene encodes CDR1 SNHLY and CDR2 FYNNEI. The CDR3 DNA reads TGTGCCAGCAGGGAGACAGGGAAGGGAAGCACAGATACGCAGTATTTT. Translating it yields CASRETGKGSTDTQYF.